The 29 T cell receptor beta chains listed next were all sequenced from one sample in a study of shared clonotypes between healthy human individuals. Data came from immunoSEQ multiplex PCR; TCRdb stores just in-frame clones and leaves some out. Found here are about 2.5 million clones, 80% to 95% of them singletons; the top ten hold 0.37%. Sequencing input: naive CD4+ T cells from PBMCs. Subset specified: CD45RA+ positively selected. These receptors originate from a man aged 18 to 29 in good health. Some clones in this sample may be carry-over from other donors' samples.

The chain is built from TRBV21-1 and TRBJ2-5; the table's D gene call, TRBD2, was not cross checked with the DNA. TRBV21-1 is noted as a pseudogene. There are 13 residues in the CDR3. CDR3 residues: CASRGYFQETQYF. CDR3 DNA: TGTGCCAGCCGCGGATACTTCCAAGAGACCCAGTACTTC.

Points on this clone: In the same sample, other DNA sequences code for this CDR3. The rearrangement uses TRBV9 and TRBJ2-7; maybe TRBD2 (7 bases). Trimming took off 0 bases at V and 0 bases at J, with 10 bases between the two ends. Germline V gives CDR1 SGDLS, CDR2 YYNGEE. The CDR3 length is 15 residues. This CDR3 reads CASSVGRGGSYEQYF. DNA of the CDR3: TGTGCCAGCAGCGTAGGGAGGGGGGGCTCCTACGAGCAGTACTTC.

V is TRBV5-1 and J is TRBJ2-3; 12 positions agree with TRBD2. The CDR3 loop spans 17 amino acids. The J segment lost 1 base and the V segment lost 2 bases, leaving 5 bases of the junction unmatched. Germline CDR1 SGHRS, CDR2 YFSETQ. CDR3 amino acids: CASSFTPSGRGTDTQYF. The CDR3, as DNA: TGCGCCAGCAGCTTTACTCCTAGCGGGAGGGGCACAGATACGCAGTATTTT.

V is TRBV4-1 and J is TRBJ2-7; TRBD2 matches 7 bases. J was trimmed by 7 bases and V by 2 bases; bases with no gene match: 11. In germline, CDR1 is MGHRA, CDR2 YSYEKL. The CDR3 is made up of 15 amino acids. The CDR3 protein is CASSQRREPLREQYF. The CDR3 DNA follows: TGCGCCAGCAGCCAAAGGCGGGAGCCCCTCCGGGAGCAGTACTTC.

The J gene is TRBJ2-3, the V gene TRBV5-4; 12 bases agree with TRBD2. V lost 4 bases to trimming and J lost 2 bases; unmatched junction nucleotides: 5. The CDR3 is made up of 16 amino acids. Germline V gene data show CDR1 as SGHNT and CDR2 as YYREEE (reference sequence). Written as DNA, the CDR3 is TGTGCCAGCAGCCCTGGACTAGCGGGACACACAGATACGCAGTATTTT. It specifies CASSPGLAGHTDTQYF.

Remarks on this clone: Other DNA sequences from this sample encode an identical CDR3 as well. The chain recombines TRBV28 with TRBJ2-5; no reliable D call. Trimming pared 3 bases from V and 4 bases from J, leaving 3 bases between. The CDR3 has 11 residues. CDR1 is MDHEN, CDR2 SYDVKM, per germline. Written as DNA, the CDR3 is TGTGCCAGCAGTTTCCGAGAGACCCAGTACTTC. This gives the protein CASSFRETQYF.

J is TRBJ2-2 and V is TRBV2; D may be TRBD2 (7 bases). V lost 3 bases to trimming and J lost 4 bases, with 21 bases between them. CDR1 is SNHLY and CDR2 is FYNNEI in the germline V gene. The CDR3 has 18 amino acids. The CDR3 loop is CASSEVGGLADPTGELFF. In DNA, the CDR3 is TGTGCCAGCAGTGAGGTCGGGGGGCTAGCGGACCCCACCGGGGAGCTGTTTTTT.

The CDR3 spells CASSLGAGGRTDTQYF. DNA for the CDR3: TGTGCCAGCAGTCTTGGAGCGGGAGGGCGCACAGATACGCAGTATTTT. V usage is TRBV9 and J usage is TRBJ2-3; the match to TRBD2 covers 10 bases. The CDR3 consists of 16 residues. Germline V lookup: CDR1 SGDLS, CDR2 YYNGEE. V lost 5 bases, J lost 1 base, and 7 bases stayed unmatched. Variable domain in full (rest from reference TRBV9 and TRBJ2-3): DSGVTQTPKHLITATGQRVTLRCSPRSGDLSVYWYQQSLDQGLQFLIQYYNGEERAKGNILERFSAQQFPDLHSELNLSSLELGDSALYFCASSLGAGGRTDTQYFGPGTRLTVL.

The chain has TRBV5-1 and TRBJ1-1; D not certain. The CDR3 length is 15 residues. Trimming cost V 0 bases and J 2 bases, with 11 bases left between them. From germline, CDR1 is SGHRS and CDR2 YFSETQ. DNA for the CDR3: TGCGCCAGCAGCTTGGGAATGACCGCTAACACTGAAGCTTTCTTT. Encoded protein: CASSLGMTANTEAFF.

This chain uses TRBV4-3 with TRBJ1-2; D perhaps matches TRBD1 (6 bases). Trimming left V 0 bases short and J 4 bases short, with 15 bases between. The CDR3 has 16 amino acids. Germline-derived CDR1 and CDR2 are LGHNA and YSLEER. The CDR3, as DNA: TGCGCCAGCAGCCAAGATTACGTCAGGGGATCCTATGGCTACACCTTC. Translated, it gives CASSQDYVRGSYGYTF.

The V call is TRBV12-2, the J call TRBJ2-5; TRBD1, the D gene given by the table, was not confirmed from the DNA. TRBV12-2 is shown as a pseudogene. This CDR3 has 16 residues. The DNA for the CDR3 is TGTGCAAGTCGCTTAGCGAAGACAGGGGGCTTCGAGACCCAGTACTTC. Residues: CASRLAKTGGFETQYF.

This chain uses TRBV30 with TRBJ2-5; no definite D call. The CDR3 loop spans 11 amino acids. From germline, CDR1 is GTSNPN and CDR2 SVGIG (reference sequence). Trimming removed 1 base at V and 9 bases at J, with 9 bases between. CDR3 region: CAWSDGFAQYF. The CDR3 region has the DNA TGTGCCTGGAGTGATGGTTTTGCCCAGTACTTC.

The chain combines TRBV9 with TRBJ2-3; 9 nucleotides match TRBD2. V was clipped by 0 bases and J by 1 base; unmatched bases: 6. The germline gives CDR1 SGDLS, CDR2 YYNGEE. This CDR3 contains 17 residues. The DNA for the CDR3 is TGTGCCAGCAGCGTAGAGGCGGGAGGGCCGCGCACAGATACGCAGTATTTT. Translated: CASSVEAGGPRTDTQYF.

Comment on this clone: Other DNA sequences in the same sample also yield this CDR3. The gene calls are TRBV6-5 and TRBJ2-5; 9 nucleotides agree with TRBD1. CDR1 is MNHEY, CDR2 SVGAGI, per germline. V shed 6 bases, J shed 4 bases, and the junction held 3 bases outside the gene matches. CDR3 length: 13 residues. The CDR3 here is CASSRQGVETQYF. The CDR3 nucleotides are TGTGCCAGCAGCCGACAGGGGGTAGAGACCCAGTACTTC.

The chain couples TRBV11-2 to TRBJ2-3; D unresolved. This CDR3 spans 14 amino acids. Trimming pared 0 bases from V and 3 bases from J, leaving 7 bases between. From germline, CDR1 is SGHAT and CDR2 FQNNGV. CDR3 amino acids: CASSLEEWTDTQYF. CDR3 DNA: TGTGCCAGCAGCTTAGAGGAGTGGACAGATACGCAGTATTTT. Full variable domain (missing parts from reference TRBV11-2 and TRBJ2-3): EAGVAQSPRYKIIEKRQSVAFWCNPISGHATLYWYQQILGQGPKLLIQFQNNGVVDDSQLPKDRFSAERLKGVDSTLKIQPAKLEDSAVYLCASSLEEWTDTQYFGPGTRLTVL.

This clone was observed a single time. The chain recombines TRBV6-4 with TRBJ2-1, with TRBD2 matching 7 bases. The germline CDR1 and CDR2 sequences are MRHNA and SNTAGT. This CDR3 is built from 16 residues. V lost 2 bases to trimming and J lost 0 bases; unmatched junction nucleotides: 4. The CDR3 is CASSDEPSGSYNEQFF. CDR3 nucleotides: TGTGCCAGCAGTGACGAGCCTAGCGGCTCCTACAATGAGCAGTTCTTC.

The V call is TRBV5-1, the J call TRBJ1-1, with TRBD1 identical over 8 bases. V gave up 5 bases and J gave up 3 bases; unmatched junction bases: 3. The germline V gene encodes CDR1 SGHRS and CDR2 YFSETQ. The CDR3 consists of 13 residues. The CDR3 protein is CASRPQGDTEAFF. Here the CDR3 DNA reads TGCGCCAGCAGGCCACAGGGGGACACTGAAGCTTTCTTT.

The chain combines TRBV9 with TRBJ2-2, with D perhaps TRBD1 (6 bases). Germline-derived CDR1 and CDR2 are SGDLS and YYNGEE. The CDR3 spans 14 residues. Trimming shortened V by 3 bases and J by 3 bases, and 9 bases separated the two germline ends. This CDR3 is CASSGDRYTGELFF. The CDR3 DNA follows: TGTGCCAGCAGCGGAGACAGGTACACCGGGGAGCTGTTTTTT.

The J gene is TRBJ2-5, the V gene TRBV27, with TRBD1 identical over 9 bases. The CDR3 spans 15 residues. V lost 6 bases and J lost 2; bases outside the gene matches: 7. Germline-derived CDR1 and CDR2 are MNHEY and SMNVEV (reference sequence). As DNA, the CDR3 is TGTGCCAGCAGACGACAGGGGGAAAGACAAGAGACCCAGTACTTC. It yields the protein CASRRQGERQETQYF.

The J gene is TRBJ2-5, the V gene TRBV14, with D perhaps TRBD2 (7 bases). V lost 1 base and J lost 4, with 13 bases in between. The length of the CDR3 is 15 residues. CDR1 is SGHDN, CDR2 FVKESK, per germline. CDR3 DNA: TGTGCCAGCAGCCAAGGCCGGGGGGCACGAGAGACCCAGTACTTC. It encodes CASSQGRGARETQYF.

The chain recombines TRBV10-2 with TRBJ2-1; tentatively, D is TRBD2 (5 bases). Germline loops: CDR1 WSHSY, CDR2 SAAADI. Trimming left V 6 bases short and J 0 bases short, with 18 bases between. There are 17 residues in the CDR3. CDR3 in amino acids: CASSQLGLRDSYNEQFF. Here the CDR3 DNA reads TGCGCCAGCAGCCAACTTGGACTCCGCGACTCCTACAATGAGCAGTTCTTC.

This chain links TRBV21-1 with TRBJ1-5; whether TRBD1, the table's D call, matches the DNA was not checked. TRBV21-1 is termed a pseudogene. The CDR3 extends over 17 amino acids. Here the CDR3 DNA reads TGTGCCAGCAGCAAACAGGGCAGGGGCCCCAGCAATCAGCCCCAGCATTTT. This gives the protein CASSKQGRGPSNQPQHF.

The chain has TRBV13 and TRBJ2-1, with 13 positions matching TRBD2. From germline, CDR1 is PRHDT and CDR2 FYEKMQ (reference sequence). The CDR3 totals 16 residues. The J segment lost 10 bases and the V segment lost 7 bases, leaving 13 bases of the junction unmatched. CDR3 region: CASNTKLRLAGGEQFF. The CDR3, as DNA: TGTGCCAGCAACACTAAATTAAGACTAGCGGGAGGCGAGCAGTTCTTC. The full variable domain, with the rest looked up from reference TRBV13 and TRBJ2-1, is AAGVIQSPRHLIKEKRETATLKCYPIPRHDTVYWYQQGPGQDPQFLISFYEKMQSDKGSIPDRFSAQQFSDYHSELNMSSLELGDSALYFCASNTKLRLAGGEQFFGPGTRLTVL.

For the CDR3, the DNA is TGTGCCAGCAGCACCACTAGCGGGAGTTGGTCCTACGAGCAGTACTTC. Translation gives CASSTTSGSWSYEQYF. V and J are TRBV7-2 and TRBJ2-7; 11 nucleotides align to TRBD2. CDR1 and CDR2 (germline): SGHTA, FQGNSA. Trimming removed 5 bases from V and 1 base from J; junction bases left unmatched: 7. This CDR3 spans 16 amino acids.

The chain couples TRBV5-6 to TRBJ2-5, with a tentative D call TRBD1 (5 bases). There are 13 residues in the CDR3. Germline assignment: CDR1 SGHDT and CDR2 YYEEEE. Trimming took 4 bases from V and 2 from J, leaving 9 bases between them. CDR3 amino acids: CASSLDIQETQYF. CDR3 sequence (DNA): TGTGCCAGCAGCCTGGACATACAAGAGACCCAGTACTTC.

The V gene is TRBV7-8, the J gene TRBJ1-2; 7 nucleotides line up with TRBD1. The CDR3 is 14 residues long. The V gene end was trimmed by 5 bases and the J gene end by 7 bases; junction bases not matched to a gene: 10. From germline, CDR1 is SGHVS and CDR2 FQNEAQ. The CDR3 DNA sequence: TGTGCCAGCAGCCTCCTGACAGGGAAGATTGGCTACACCTTC. It specifies CASSLLTGKIGYTF.

The chain carries TRBV4-1 and TRBJ1-3; D might be TRBD1 (6 bases). The CDR3 runs 17 residues. Trimming shortened V by 3 bases and J by 0 bases, and 15 bases separated the two germline ends. Germline V gene sequence: CDR1 MGHRA, CDR2 YSYEKL. The CDR3 region has the DNA TGCGCCAGCAGCCATCCTAGGACAGAAAGCTCTGGAAACACCATATATTTT. This translates into CASSHPRTESSGNTIYF.

Comments on this clone: At the DNA level, this CDR3 is encoded by other sequences in the same sample as well. The chain combines TRBV2 with TRBJ1-1; D remains ambiguous. Germline CDR1 reads SNHLY; CDR2 reads FYNNEI. This CDR3 has 13 residues. Deletions cut 3 bases from V and 1 base from J, with 6 bases between. The CDR3 DNA sequence: TGTGCCAGCAGTGATGAGGGGAACACTGAAGCTTTCTTT. It specifies CASSDEGNTEAFF.

This clone was found a few times. The rearrangement links TRBV30 to TRBJ1-5; the match to TRBD1 covers 7 bases. The CDR3 has 13 residues. CDR1 and CDR2 (germline): GTSNPN, SVGIG (reference sequence). V lost 5 bases, J lost 3 bases, and 4 bases stayed unmatched. Written as DNA, the CDR3 is TGTGCCTGGGGGGGACAGAACAATCAGCCCCAGCATTTT. Encoded protein: CAWGGQNNQPQHF.